Presented here are 29 T cell receptor beta chains from one specimen sequenced in a study of T cells after yellow fever vaccination. TCRdb re-called the 5' RACE reads through MiXCR, storing one row per CDR3 protein. The table shows over 110,000 distinct CDR3 sequences, with over 7% occurring only once. The specimen comprised CD4+ T cells sorted from PBMCs, sampled 5 days after the yellow fever booster vaccination. The receptors were sampled from a man in his thirties or forties who received the YFV17D yellow fever vaccine.

This clonotype was recorded at least ten times. The chain links TRBV20-1 to TRBJ2-1, with TRBD2 matching over 8 bases. V lost 6 bases to trimming and J lost 5 bases; unmatched junction nucleotides: 15. CDR3 size: 16 residues. CDR1 is DFQATT and CDR2 is SNEGSKA in the germline V gene (reference sequence). CDR3 sequence (DNA): TGCAGTGCCCCCACGGCGGGACTAGAGCAACACAATGAGCAGTTCTTC. It yields the protein CSAPTAGLEQHNEQFF.

Ten or more counts support this clonotype. V gene TRBV7-2 combines with J gene TRBJ2-1, with D maybe TRBD1 (6 bases). Germline loops: CDR1 SGHTA, CDR2 FQGNSA. V was pared by 3 bases and J by 4 bases, with 10 bases between. The CDR3 spans 14 residues. The CDR3 DNA reads as TGTGCCAGCAGCTTTGCAGGGGTTTACAATGAGCAGTTCTTC. Its protein product is CASSFAGVYNEQFF.

This clonotype was found many times. The J gene is TRBJ2-1, the V gene TRBV4-2; D is possibly TRBD1 (5 bases). The CDR3 length is 13 residues. V lost 6 bases and J lost 4, with 10 bases in between. The germline gives CDR1 LGHNA, CDR2 YNFKEQ. CDR3 region: CASRKGFYNEQFF. The CDR3 DNA reads as TGTGCCAGCAGAAAGGGGTTTTACAATGAGCAGTTCTTC.

In its sample, this clonotype was seen many times. The chain employs TRBV6-5 and TRBJ1-6; weak D call: TRBD1 (6 bases). The CDR3 spans 15 residues. Germline V gives CDR1 MNHEY, CDR2 SVGAGI. V gave up 4 bases and J gave up 7 bases, with 14 bases separating them. CDR3 DNA sequence: TGTGCCAGCAGTTCCATGACAGGAGGGAATTCACCCCTCCACTTT. Translated, it gives CASSSMTGGNSPLHF.

The table lists this clonotype with a few counts. This CDR3 is CASSQTTTTNEKLFF. The CDR3 DNA follows: TGTGCCAGCAGCCAAACCACCACAACTAATGAAAAACTGTTTTTT. The rearrangement uses TRBV4-2 and TRBJ1-4; D unresolved. This CDR3 spans 15 amino acids. Per germline, CDR1 LGHNA and CDR2 YNFKEQ. The ends were cut back, 2 bases at V and 0 bases at J, with 7 bases in the middle.

This clonotype was seen ten or more times. The V and J genes are TRBV7-2 and TRBJ1-2, with D uncertain. Germline assignment: CDR1 SGHTA and CDR2 FQGNSA. The ends were cut back, 2 bases at V and 4 bases at J, with 11 bases in the middle. This CDR3 is built from 14 residues. The DNA for the CDR3 is TGTGCCAGCAGCTTATTCCCGGGCACCTATGGCTACACCTTC. Its protein is CASSLFPGTYGYTF. Combining the CDR3 with reference TRBV7-2 and TRBJ1-2 gives the whole variable domain GAGVSQSPSNKVTEKGKDVELRCDPISGHTALYWYRQSLGQGLEFLIYFQGNSAPDKSGLPSDRFSAERTGGSVSTLTIQRTQQEDSAVYLCASSLFPGTYGYTFGSGTRLTVV.

This chain uses TRBV28 with TRBJ2-1; 8 bases fit TRBD1. The CDR3 covers 13 residues. The J segment lost 8 bases and the V segment lost 6 bases, leaving 6 bases of the junction unmatched. Per germline, CDR1 MDHEN and CDR2 SYDVKM. CDR3 sequence reads: CASRRTGLDEQFF. For the CDR3, the DNA is TGTGCCAGCAGACGGACAGGGCTGGATGAGCAGTTCTTC.

At least ten counts were recorded for this clonotype. This rearrangement joins TRBV7-9 to TRBJ2-7; D is perhaps TRBD1 or TRBD2 (5 bases each). The length of the CDR3 is 13 residues. V was cut by 5 bases and J by 3 bases, with 11 bases left in between. Germline assignment: CDR1 SEHNR and CDR2 FQNEAQ (reference sequence). CDR3 in amino acids: CASSRDPHYEQYF. The CDR3 DNA reads TGTGCCAGCAGCCGGGACCCTCACTACGAGCAGTACTTC. Together with reference TRBV7-9 and TRBJ2-7, the CDR3 gives the full variable domain: DTGVSQNPRHKITKRGQNVTFRCDPISEHNRLYWYRQTLGQGPEFLTYFQNEAQLEKSRLLSDRFSAERPKGSFSTLEIQRTEQGDSAMYLCASSRDPHYEQYFGPGTRLTVT.

The chain employs TRBV18 and TRBJ2-7; 8 bases match TRBD2. The junction had 17 bases not matched to a gene; V was cut back by 3 bases and J by 7 bases. This CDR3 region has 17 residues. Germline-derived CDR1 and CDR2 are KGHSH and LQKENI. CDR3 loop: CASSPSVLAGIGLEQYF. CDR3 nucleotide sequence: TGTGCCAGCTCACCTTCCGTGCTAGCGGGTATAGGATTGGAGCAGTACTTC.

This clonotype has a count of ten or more. The V and J genes are TRBV20-1 and TRBJ1-1; D is undetermined. V lost 2 bases to trimming and J lost 4 bases, with 11 bases between them. The CDR3 sequence is 13 residues long. CDR1 and CDR2 from the germline V gene are DFQATT and SNEGSKA (reference sequence). The CDR3 region has the DNA TGCAGTGCTAGATGGGAGAAGGCCACTGAAGCTTTCTTT. Translation: CSARWEKATEAFF.

As concerns this clonotype: This clone may be a read error of a much larger clone one base away. This is likely a read error, given that the CDR3 carries no conserved phenylalanine or tryptophan at its end. The rearrangement links TRBV20-1 to TRBJ2-2; TRBD1 is a possible D gene (6 bases). The germline CDR1 and CDR2 sequences are DFQATT and SNEGSKA (reference sequence). The CDR3 totals 15 residues. Trimming cost V 5 bases and J 3 bases, with 16 bases left between them. The CDR3: CSAESGTKYTGELFS. The DNA of the CDR3 is TGCAGTGCTGAATCCGGGACAAAATACACCGGGGAGCTGTTTTCT.

This clonotype was seen ten or more times. The chain is built from TRBV12-3 or TRBV12-4 and TRBJ1-5, with unresolved D. The CDR3 is 12 residues long. V was clipped by 10 bases and J by 8 bases, with 15 bases between them. The CDR3 loop is CATAGGVEPQHF. CDR3 coding DNA: TGTGCCACCGCGGGTGGGGTTGAGCCCCAGCATTTT.

Many counts were recorded for this clonotype. This chain uses TRBV28 with TRBJ2-7; 9 nucleotides match TRBD1. The CDR3 contains 14 residues. Germline values: CDR1 MDHEN, CDR2 SYDVKM. V lost 6 bases and J lost 4; bases outside the gene matches: 7. The CDR3, as DNA: TGTGCCAGCAGCGGGGACAGGGCCCTATACGAGCAGTACTTC. This gives the protein CASSGDRALYEQYF.

This clonotype was counted many times. The V gene is TRBV25-1, the J gene TRBJ2-7; no clear D. From germline, CDR1 is MGHDK and CDR2 SYGVNS. V lost 3 bases, J lost 3 bases, and 15 bases lay in between. This CDR3 spans 15 amino acids. This CDR3 is CASSDRAYWVYEQYF. The CDR3 DNA sequence: TGTGCCAGCAGTGATCGGGCGTATTGGGTCTACGAGCAGTACTTC.

A word on this clonotype: Possible read error: a much larger clone is one base away. The genes are TRBV5-1 and TRBJ2-5; D is perhaps TRBD2 (5 bases). The CDR3 has 16 amino acids. CDR1 is SGHRS and CDR2 is YFSETQ in the germline V gene. The CDR3 protein is CASSTRPGIVVETQCF. The CDR3 DNA follows: TGCGCCAGCAGCACGAGACCCGGGATCGTTGTTGAGACCCAGTGCTTC.

This clonotype was found many times. This chain joins TRBV28 and TRBJ2-2; D is uncertain. The CDR3 covers 14 residues. The germline gives CDR1 MDHEN, CDR2 SYDVKM. The V end was cut by 9 bases, the J end by 4 bases, with 15 bases between. The CDR3 region is CASSISGFTGELFF. The CDR3 DNA is TGTGCCAGTAGTATTTCGGGTTTCACCGGGGAGCTGTTTTTT.

The sample holds many counts of this clonotype. The chain links TRBV29-1 to TRBJ2-7, with D uncertain. The germline V and J ends were trimmed by 7 bases and 5 bases, with 9 bases remaining between them. The germline V gene has CDR1 SQVTM and CDR2 ANQGSEA. CDR3 length equals 10 residues. CDR3 in DNA: TGCAGCGGACACGCAAACGAGCAGTACTTC. Translation: CSGHANEQYF.

This clonotype was seen ten or more times. V is TRBV12-3 or TRBV12-4 and J is TRBJ2-7, with TRBD1 matching over 7 bases. This CDR3 has 14 amino acids. After removal of 2 bases from V and 3 bases from J, the junction contained 4 bases not matched to a gene. This CDR3 is CASSLKGAVYEQYF. In DNA form, the CDR3 reads TGTGCCAGCAGTTTAAAGGGGGCGGTCTACGAGCAGTACTTC.

This clonotype occurred many times. The chain carries TRBV27 and TRBJ2-7; D is unresolved. Trimming removed 2 bases from V and 0 bases from J, with 5 bases in between. The germline V gene encodes CDR1 MNHEY and CDR2 SMNVEV (reference sequence). This CDR3 spans 13 amino acids. The CDR3 protein is CASSLPSSYEQYF. DNA of the CDR3: TGTGCCAGCAGTTTACCGAGCTCCTACGAGCAGTACTTC.

This clonotype was observed at least ten times. The chain carries TRBV5-1 and TRBJ2-2; 7 nucleotides match TRBD1. CDR3 size: 14 residues. Germline assignment: CDR1 SGHRS and CDR2 YFSETQ. Trimming cost V 0 bases and J 8 bases; bases outside gene matches: 4. CDR3 in DNA: TGCGCCAGCAGCTTGGCCCAGGGGGTTGGGGAGCTGTTTTTT. As protein: CASSLAQGVGELFF.

A few counts support this clonotype. The rearrangement links TRBV18 to TRBJ1-2; D is perhaps TRBD1 (5 bases). Germline lookup yields CDR1 KGHSH and CDR2 LQKENI. This CDR3 region has 17 residues. V was cut by 2 bases and J by 8 bases, with 24 bases left in between. CDR3 residues: CASSPAVLSAGPEGYTF. The CDR3 bases are TGTGCCAGCTCACCAGCGGTTCTCAGCGCAGGGCCAGAGGGCTACACCTTC.

This clonotype was seen ten or more times. This sequence joins TRBV19 and TRBJ1-5; TRBD1 is a possible D gene (5 bases). CDR1 is LNHDA, CDR2 SQIVND, per germline (reference sequence). Trimming pared 3 bases from V and 6 bases from J, leaving 15 bases between. The CDR3 runs 15 residues. In nucleotides, the CDR3 is TGTGCCAGTAGTATGGGGGACGGGAACGGTCAGCCCCAGCATTTT. It is translated as CASSMGDGNGQPQHF. Drawing the rest from reference TRBV19 and TRBJ1-5, the complete variable domain is DGGITQSPKYLFRKEGQNVTLSCEQNLNHDAMYWYRQDPGQGLRLIYYSQIVNDFQKGDIAEGYSVSREKKESFPLTVTSAQKNPTAFYLCASSMGDGNGQPQHFGDGTRLSIL.

This clonotype was counted many times. The chain has TRBV5-5 and TRBJ2-7, with 7 bases that match TRBD1. CDR1 and CDR2 from the germline V gene are SGHKS and YYEKEE (reference sequence). With 2 bases clipped from V and 0 bases from J, the junction kept 2 bases outside the gene matches. The CDR3 has 14 amino acids. As DNA, the CDR3 is TGTGCCAGCAGCTTACAGGGGTTCTCCTACGAGCAGTACTTC. Its protein is CASSLQGFSYEQYF.

This clonotype was detected many times. The genes are TRBV5-1 and TRBJ2-7, with TRBD1 matching 8 bases. The trim removed 4 bases at V and 6 bases at J, leaving 12 bases unmatched. This CDR3 comprises 15 residues. CDR1 is SGHRS, CDR2 YFSETQ, per germline. CDR3 residues: CASSPPPGGPFEQYF. The CDR3 nucleotides read TGCGCCAGCAGCCCCCCCCCAGGGGGCCCTTTCGAGCAGTACTTC. The full variable domain, rest sourced from reference TRBV5-1 and TRBJ2-7, is KAGVTQTPRYLIKTRGQQVTLSCSPISGHRSVSWYQQTPGQGLQFLFEYFSETQRNKGNFPGRFSGRQFSNSRSEMNVSTLELGDSALYLCASSPPPGGPFEQYFGPGTRLTVT.

This clonotype was recorded at least ten times. This rearrangement joins TRBV30 to TRBJ2-7; 8 positions agree with TRBD2. Trimming at V came to 5 bases and at J to 3 bases, leaving 9 bases not matched to a gene. CDR3 size: 14 residues. Germline V gives CDR1 GTSNPN, CDR2 SVGIG (reference sequence). The CDR3 region is CAWSFSSGFYEQYF. CDR3 bases: TGTGCCTGGTCGTTTTCTAGCGGGTTCTACGAGCAGTACTTC.

This clonotype appeared many times. This chain links TRBV24-1 with TRBJ2-2, with 9 bases matching TRBD1. The V gene's germline CDR1 is KGHDR and CDR2 SFDVKD. The CDR3 consists of 14 residues. V shed 9 bases and J 4 bases; nucleotides not matched to a gene: 5. The DNA of the CDR3 is TGTGCCACCTCCGGGACAGGGAGCACCGGGGAGCTGTTTTTT. Residues: CATSGTGSTGELFF.

This clonotype has at least ten counts. The chain recombines TRBV6-5 with TRBJ2-1; D gene ambiguous. CDR3 length: 14 residues. Germline values: CDR1 MNHEY, CDR2 SVGAGI. Deletions cut 0 bases from V and 9 bases from J, with 12 bases between. CDR3 sequence (DNA): TGTGCCAGCAGTTACTCCGAAGTCCTTCGTGAGCAGTTCTTC. Its translation: CASSYSEVLREQFF.

This clonotype has at least ten counts. The rearrangement links TRBV5-4 to TRBJ2-3; D remains unclear. Germline-derived CDR1 and CDR2 are SGHNT and YYREEE (reference sequence). V was trimmed by 3 bases and J by 0 bases, leaving 14 bases between them. This CDR3 is built from 16 residues. Here the CDR3 DNA reads TGTGCCAGCAGCTCCGGATCTAACCCTAGCACAGATACGCAGTATTTT. It codes for CASSSGSNPSTDTQYF.

This clonotype occurred many times. The rearrangement joins TRBV7-2 to TRBJ2-6; D remains ambiguous. The CDR3 consists of 14 residues. Germline V gene lookup returns CDR1 SGHTA and CDR2 FQGNSA. The V end lost 3 bases, the J end lost 0 bases, and 3 bases lay between the germline ends. The CDR3 region is CASSFDSGANVLTF. DNA of the CDR3: TGTGCCAGCAGCTTTGACTCTGGGGCCAACGTCCTGACTTTC. The full variable domain, its missing parts supplied by reference TRBV7-2 and TRBJ2-6, is GAGVSQSPSNKVTEKGKDVELRCDPISGHTALYWYRQSLGQGLEFLIYFQGNSAPDKSGLPSDRFSAERTGGSVSTLTIQRTQQEDSAVYLCASSFDSGANVLTFGAGSRLTVL.